This is a list of T cell receptor beta chains from one sample in a study of memory CD4+ T cells and cytomegalovirus serostatus. The data were produced by immunoSEQ multiplex PCR, yet TCRdb's version contains in-frame clones alone and is incomplete. The repertoire includes about 56,000 clones, 70% to 80% of them detected once, and under 3% sits in the top ten. Specimen: memory CD4+ T cells from blood. These receptors all come from an adult in good health and CMV-seropositive. The CDR3 runs from the conserved cysteine through the conserved F or W. Fields, in order: CDR3 length, D gene, V gene, clone size, J gene, CDR3 protein, CDR3 DNA. A D gene is named only where the DNA matches it firmly. Some rows have no size entry. The others give once, few or many, or a class for an expanded clone.

len: 14; d_gene: TRBD1; v_gene: TRBV28; abundance: -; j_gene: TRBJ1-2; CDR3aa: CASSSGGAGYGYTF; CDR3nt: TGTGCCAGCAGTTCAGGGGGCGCAGGCTATGGCTACACCTTC
len: 16; d_gene: -; v_gene: TRBV7-9; abundance: -; j_gene: TRBJ1-4; CDR3aa: CASSVSRVATNEKLFF; CDR3nt: TGTGCCAGCAGCGTATCGAGAGTAGCAACTAATGAAAAACTGTTTTTT
len: 14; d_gene: -; v_gene: TRBV6-5; abundance: -; j_gene: TRBJ2-7; CDR3aa: CASSGWDSGSEQYF; CDR3nt: TGTGCCAGCAGTGGTTGGGACTCAGGCTCCGAGCAGTACTTC
len: 14; d_gene: -; v_gene: TRBV6-5; abundance: -; j_gene: TRBJ2-5; CDR3aa: CASSYDREQGTQYF; CDR3nt: TGTGCCAGCAGTTACGATCGAGAACAGGGGACCCAGTACTTC
len: 12; d_gene: TRBD2; v_gene: TRBV9; abundance: -; j_gene: TRBJ2-1; CDR3aa: CASSLAGGEQFF; CDR3nt: TGTGCCAGCAGCTTAGCGGGGGGCGAGCAGTTCTTC
len: 11; d_gene: TRBD1; v_gene: TRBV29-1; abundance: -; j_gene: TRBJ2-7; CDR3aa: CSVVGQAGQYF; CDR3nt: TGCAGCGTTGTGGGACAGGCGGGGCAGTACTTC
len: 16; d_gene: TRBD2; v_gene: TRBV30; abundance: -; j_gene: TRBJ2-5; CDR3aa: CAWSVGLAGGQETQYF; CDR3nt: TGTGCCTGGAGTGTGGGGCTAGCGGGAGGACAAGAGACCCAGTACTTC
len: 12; d_gene: -; v_gene: TRBV10-3; abundance: -; j_gene: TRBJ2-5; CDR3aa: CAISRQEETQYF; CDR3nt: TGTGCCATCAGCCGACAGGAGGAGACCCAGTACTTC
len: 12; d_gene: -; v_gene: TRBV30; abundance: -; j_gene: TRBJ1-2; CDR3aa: CAWSEVGINYTF; CDR3nt: TGTGCCTGGAGTGAGGTCGGGATTAACTACACCTTC
len: 15; d_gene: -; v_gene: TRBV30; abundance: -; j_gene: TRBJ1-2; CDR3aa: CASPKVSPANYGYTF; CDR3nt: TGTGCCTCCCCAAAGGTGTCCCCGGCTAACTATGGCTACACCTTC
len: 18; d_gene: TRBD2; v_gene: TRBV5-3; abundance: -; j_gene: TRBJ2-7; CDR3aa: CARSLAGTSGSVSYEQYF; CDR3nt: TGTGCCAGAAGCTTGGCCGGGACTAGCGGGAGTGTCTCCTACGAGCAGTACTTC
len: 13; d_gene: -; v_gene: TRBV7-2; abundance: few; j_gene: TRBJ2-3; CDR3aa: CASSFVGRDTQYF; CDR3nt: TGTGCCAGCAGCTTTGTGGGCCGGGATACGCAGTATTTT